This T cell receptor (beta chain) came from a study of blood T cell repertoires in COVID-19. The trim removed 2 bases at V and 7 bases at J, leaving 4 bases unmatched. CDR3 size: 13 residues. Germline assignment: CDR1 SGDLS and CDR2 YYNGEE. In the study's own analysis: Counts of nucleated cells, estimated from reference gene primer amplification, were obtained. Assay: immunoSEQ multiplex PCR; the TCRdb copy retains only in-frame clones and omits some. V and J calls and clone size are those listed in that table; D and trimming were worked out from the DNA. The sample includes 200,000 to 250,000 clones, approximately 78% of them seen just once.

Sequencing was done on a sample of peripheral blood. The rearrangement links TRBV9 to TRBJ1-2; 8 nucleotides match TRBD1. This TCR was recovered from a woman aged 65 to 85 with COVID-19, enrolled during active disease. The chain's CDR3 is CASSVPTGGGYTF. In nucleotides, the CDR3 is TGTGCCAGCAGCGTCCCAACAGGGGGTGGCTACACCTTC.